This passage covers 9 T cell receptor beta chains from one sample sequenced in a study of T cells of healthy individuals. Using its own MiXCR run on the 5' RACE reads, TCRdb lists one record per CDR3 protein. The table has 50,000 to 55,000 distinct CDR3 sequences, under 15% seen once. These receptors came from a human donor in good health.

This clonotype was seen at least ten times. The J gene is TRBJ1-2, the V gene TRBV27; 7 nucleotides agree with TRBD1. The CDR3 contains 14 residues. Looked up from germline, CDR1 is MNHEY and CDR2 is SMNVEV (reference sequence). V lost 4 bases, J lost 2 bases, and 4 bases stayed unmatched. As DNA, the CDR3 is TGTGCCAGCAGTTCCGGGACAGCCAACTATGGCTACACCTTC. Protein product: CASSSGTANYGYTF.

A few counts support this clonotype. The J gene is TRBJ1-2, the V gene TRBV7-9; the D gene is possibly TRBD1 (6 bases). The germline CDR1 and CDR2 sequences are SEHNR and FQNEAQ (reference sequence). With 11 bases removed from V and 6 bases from J, the gap between germline ends came to 7 bases. CDR3 length: 9 amino acids. As DNA, the CDR3 is TGTGCCCCAGGGGATGGCTACACCTTC. Residues: CAPGDGYTF.

Ten or more counts support this clonotype. The chain links TRBV7-9 to TRBJ2-1; weak D call: TRBD1 (6 bases). The V and J ends lost 2 bases and 4 bases respectively, with 15 bases between them. Germline V lookup: CDR1 SEHNR, CDR2 FQNEAQ (reference sequence). The CDR3 extends over 16 amino acids. CDR3 nucleotides: TGTGCCAGCAGCTTAAGGGGGACACAAATATACAATGAGCAGTTCTTC. Protein product: CASSLRGTQIYNEQFF.

In its sample, this clonotype was seen many times. The rearrangement uses TRBV5-1 and TRBJ1-2; unclear D gene. Trimming cost V 5 bases and J 1 base, with 12 bases left between them. The CDR3 loop spans 14 amino acids. Germline V gene sequence: CDR1 SGHRS, CDR2 YFSETQ. This CDR3 is CASRNDILNYGYTF. The CDR3 DNA is TGCGCCAGCAGGAACGACATACTTAACTATGGCTACACCTTC.

In this sample, this clonotype turned up a few times. The V and J genes are TRBV30 and TRBJ2-7; 12 positions match TRBD2. Germline V gene lookup returns CDR1 GTSNPN and CDR2 SVGIG (reference sequence). The ends lost 5 bases at V and 2 bases at J; junction bases unmatched: 10. The CDR3 extends over 16 amino acids. The CDR3 bases are TGTGCCTGGCATAACCCGGGACTAGCGGGTACCTACGAGCAGTACTTC. It translates to CAWHNPGLAGTYEQYF.

The rearrangement uses TRBV6-6 and TRBJ2-7; 9 bases are shared with TRBD2. CDR1 is MNHNY and CDR2 is SVGAGI in the germline V gene (reference sequence). V lost 3 bases to trimming and J lost 5 bases; unmatched junction nucleotides: 11. The CDR3 totals 16 residues. The CDR3: CASSYSHSGSVNEQYF. CDR3 DNA: TGTGCCAGCAGTTATAGCCATAGCGGGAGTGTGAACGAGCAGTACTTC.

This clonotype was seen at least ten times. V gene TRBV6-5 combines with J gene TRBJ2-7; 7 nucleotides agree with TRBD2. The trim removed 0 bases at V and 1 base at J, leaving 3 bases unmatched. The V gene's germline CDR1 is MNHEY and CDR2 SVGAGI. The CDR3 is 15 amino acids. The CDR3 nucleotides read TGTGCCAGCAGTTACTCGACGGGGGGATCCTACGAGCAGTACTTC. Translated, it gives CASSYSTGGSYEQYF.

In this sample, this clonotype turned up many times. The chain couples TRBV20-1 to TRBJ2-3, with D hard to call. Trimming removed 6 bases at V and 6 bases at J, with 7 bases between. The length of the CDR3 is 10 residues. Germline lookup yields CDR1 DFQATT and CDR2 SNEGSKA (reference sequence). CDR3 amino acids: CSAPWDTQYF. The DNA for the CDR3 is TGCAGTGCCCCCTGGGATACGCAGTATTTT.

J is TRBJ2-3 and V is TRBV7-2, with D unclear. The ends were cut back, 3 bases at V and 1 base at J, with 17 bases in the middle. The CDR3 spans 17 residues. Germline loops: CDR1 SGHTA, CDR2 FQGNSA. The DNA for the CDR3 is TGTGCCAGCAGCTTCGGCACCCCCATTGAGGGCACAGATACGCAGTATTTT. Its translation: CASSFGTPIEGTDTQYF.